These 30 T cell receptor beta chains were all obtained from the same sample, sequenced in a study of T cells expressing NK-cell markers. TCRdb reprocessed the 5' RACE reads, keeping one entry per CDR3 protein, no DNA. Its table records about 260,000 distinct CDR3 sequences. The specimen was blood T cells: a sorted CD56 or NKG2C T cell subset, CD4+ or CD8+ T cells, or bulk PBMC T cells (not recorded which). The receptors derive from a man younger than 35 in good health.

The chain combines TRBV15 with TRBJ2-7; the D call from TCRdb, TRBD1, cannot be confirmed without DNA. Germline CDR1 is LNHNV and CDR2 is YYDKDF (reference sequence). The CDR3 is made up of 15 amino acids. The CDR3 protein is CATSREYGQGYEQYF. The full variable domain, completed using reference TRBV15 and TRBJ2-7, is DAMVIQNPRYQVTQFGKPVTLSCSQTLNHNVMYWYQQKSSQAPKLLFHYYDKDFNNEADTPDNFQSRRPNTSFCFLDIRSPGLGDTAMYLCATSREYGQGYEQYFGPGTRLTVT.

This chain connects TRBV29-1 to TRBJ2-3. CDR3 size: 15 residues. Germline V gene data show CDR1 as SQVTM and CDR2 as ANQGSEA. The CDR3 is CSVDRPSTSTDTQYF.

The chain joins TRBV27 to TRBJ2-1; as DNA is missing, the TRBD2 call by TCRdb cannot be tested. In germline, CDR1 is MNHEY, CDR2 SMNVEV (reference sequence). This CDR3 is 16 amino acids long. The CDR3 spells CASSFLTSGNHNEQFF.

This sequence joins TRBV19 and TRBJ1-2; the D call from TCRdb, TRBD1, cannot be confirmed without DNA. The CDR3 consists of 14 residues. From germline, CDR1 is LNHDA and CDR2 SQIVND (reference sequence). CDR3 in amino acids: CASTPTGTVYGYTF.

This sequence joins TRBV13 and TRBJ2-2; the D call of TRBD1 rests on TCRdb alone, since no DNA is present to check it. Germline lookup yields CDR1 PRHDT and CDR2 FYEKMQ (reference sequence). This CDR3 comprises 16 residues. The CDR3 region is CASSLEPTGYTGELFF.

The genes are TRBV11-2 and TRBJ2-1; the TCRdb D gene call, TRBD2, has no DNA to confirm it. Germline assignment: CDR1 SGHAT and CDR2 FQNNGV. The CDR3 covers 14 residues. CDR3 amino acids: CASSLQTSFYEQFF.

This chain joins TRBV12-3 or TRBV12-4 and TRBJ2-2; as DNA is missing, the TRBD1 call by TCRdb cannot be tested. The CDR3 totals 16 residues. This CDR3 reads CASSNPGARTTGELFF.

The chain has TRBV4-2 and TRBJ2-7; no DNA is available, so the TRBD2 call from TCRdb remains unchecked. The CDR3 is 15 residues long. Germline CDR1 reads LGHNA; CDR2 reads YNFKEQ. This CDR3 is CASSQGLAGGSEQYF.

The CDR3 protein is CASSQDSSGAYNEQFF. The chain employs TRBV4-1 and TRBJ2-1; lacking DNA, the TRBD2 call made by TCRdb goes unchecked. CDR1 and CDR2 from the germline V gene are MGHRA and YSYEKL. This CDR3 has 16 amino acids.

The rearrangement joins TRBV7-2 to TRBJ2-1; TCRdb outputs TRBD1, but without DNA this stays unchecked. Germline CDR1 reads SGHTA; CDR2 reads FQGNSA. The CDR3 runs to 15 residues. The chain's CDR3 is CASSPLSGDYNEQFF. Complete variable domain (other parts from reference TRBV7-2 and TRBJ2-1): GAGVSQSPSNKVTEKGKDVELRCDPISGHTALYWYRQSLGQGLEFLIYFQGNSAPDKSGLPSDRFSAERTGGSVSTLTIQRTQQEDSAVYLCASSPLSGDYNEQFFGPGTRLTVL.

This chain connects TRBV5-1 to TRBJ1-1; TCRdb's D call of TRBD1 is untestable without DNA. The germline gives CDR1 SGHRS, CDR2 YFSETQ. The CDR3 runs to 14 residues. CDR3: CASKESEGAAEAFF.

The V and J genes are TRBV20-1 and TRBJ2-5; the TCRdb call, TRBD1, lacks DNA for checking. The CDR3 contains 14 residues. Per germline, CDR1 DFQATT and CDR2 SNEGSKA (reference sequence). CDR3 region: CSARMGDRQETQYF.

The chain is built from TRBV7-2 and TRBJ2-1; the D call of TRBD2 rests on TCRdb alone, since no DNA is present to check it. Germline loops: CDR1 SGHTA, CDR2 FQGNSA. The CDR3 loop spans 15 amino acids. Here the CDR3 reads CASSLAPSGTNEQFF.

The chain uses TRBV5-4 and TRBJ2-7; the TCRdb D gene call, TRBD2, has no DNA to confirm it. The germline gives CDR1 SGHNT, CDR2 YYREEE (reference sequence). The CDR3 loop spans 15 amino acids. The CDR3 is CASSPDSQNIYEQYF. Filled out from reference TRBV5-4 and TRBJ2-7, the complete variable domain reads ETGVTQSPTHLIKTRGQQVTLRCSSQSGHNTVSWYQQALGQGPQFIFQYYREEENGRGNFPPRFSGLQFPNYSSELNVNALELDDSALYLCASSPDSQNIYEQYFGPGTRLTVT.

The chain recombines TRBV11-1 with TRBJ2-5; the TCRdb call, TRBD2, lacks DNA for checking. Germline V CDR1 and CDR2: SGHAT, FQDESV (reference sequence). The CDR3 totals 13 residues. The CDR3 loop is CASSAGLQETQYF. Drawing the rest from reference TRBV11-1 and TRBJ2-5, the complete variable domain is EAEVAQSPRYKITEKSQAVAFWCDPISGHATLYWYRQILGQGPELLVQFQDESVVDDSQLPKDRFSAERLKGVDSTLKIQPAELGDSAMYLCASSAGLQETQYFGPGTRLLVL.

J is TRBJ2-3 and V is TRBV7-2. The CDR3 consists of 14 residues. The V gene's germline CDR1 is SGHTA and CDR2 FQGNSA. CDR3: CASSPKTGTDTQYF.

The chain employs TRBV5-1 and TRBJ2-1; TCRdb designates TRBD2, a call that cannot be tested without DNA. The CDR3 totals 17 residues. Germline V gene sequence: CDR1 SGHRS, CDR2 YFSETQ. The CDR3 loop reads CASSRWASGTAYNEQFF.

The rearrangement uses TRBV6-5 and TRBJ2-1. CDR3 size: 17 residues. Per the germline V gene, CDR1 is MNHEY and CDR2 is SVGAGI. The CDR3 reads CASSYLIIVGLANEQFF.

This chain uses TRBV11-3 with TRBJ2-2. The length of the CDR3 is 14 residues. The V gene's germline CDR1 is SGHNT and CDR2 YENEEA. The CDR3 reads CASSLEGWAGELFF.

This chain joins TRBV20-1 and TRBJ2-3; TCRdb's D gene call, TRBD1, goes unchecked for lack of DNA. CDR1 and CDR2 from the germline V gene are DFQATT and SNEGSKA (reference sequence). There are 13 residues in the CDR3. This CDR3 is CTLDRDFTDTQYF.

The V and J genes are TRBV25-1 and TRBJ2-3; TCRdb's D call of TRBD2 is untestable without DNA. Germline CDR1 is MGHDK and CDR2 is SYGVNS. This CDR3 comprises 15 residues. CDR3 in amino acids: CASSRRGGTTDTQYF.

The chain combines TRBV20-1 with TRBJ1-1; no DNA is available, so the TRBD1 call from TCRdb remains unchecked. The germline CDR1 and CDR2 sequences are DFQATT and SNEGSKA (reference sequence). The CDR3 runs 14 residues. This CDR3 reads CSARGGAGNTEAFF.

The J gene is TRBJ2-3, the V gene TRBV5-1; TCRdb outputs TRBD1, but without DNA this stays unchecked. The CDR3 length is 15 residues. The V gene's germline CDR1 is SGHRS and CDR2 YFSETQ. CDR3 protein: CASSLGGQSTDTQYF.

CDR3: CSAPGGTSAPEGYRNEQFF. The V gene is TRBV20-1, the J gene TRBJ2-1; TCRdb proposes TRBD2, but this gene call is untestable without DNA. The CDR3 contains 19 residues. Germline loops: CDR1 DFQATT, CDR2 SNEGSKA (reference sequence).

The rearrangement uses TRBV7-2 and TRBJ2-1; TCRdb's D call, TRBD2, is unchecked because there is no DNA. The CDR3 sequence is 15 residues long. Germline CDR1 reads SGHTA; CDR2 reads FQGNSA. The CDR3 loop is CASSEGPGTDNEQFF.

CDR3 residues: CASSFPTYYGYTF. This chain uses TRBV12-3 or TRBV12-4 with TRBJ1-2. The CDR3 extends over 13 amino acids.

The chain's CDR3 is CASSEWASSYNEQFF. The V call is TRBV6-1, the J call TRBJ2-1; without DNA, the TCRdb call of TRBD1 cannot be checked. CDR1 and CDR2 (germline): MNHNS, SASEGT. The CDR3 extends over 15 amino acids.

CDR3 sequence: CASSFGTGGINEQFF. The chain recombines TRBV12-3 or TRBV12-4 with TRBJ2-1; checking the TCRdb D call of TRBD2 is not possible without DNA. This CDR3 has 15 amino acids.

This chain joins TRBV5-1 and TRBJ2-7; the TCRdb call, TRBD1, lacks DNA for checking. The CDR3 consists of 12 residues. Germline loops: CDR1 SGHRS, CDR2 YFSETQ. CDR3: CASSREGGEQYF.

CDR3 sequence: CASSQATRNLVYEQFF. This chain connects TRBV3-1 to TRBJ2-1; TCRdb calls TRBD2, which cannot be checked without DNA. Germline V gene data show CDR1 as LGHDT and CDR2 as YNNKEL (reference sequence). This CDR3 is 16 amino acids long.